This TCR beta chain was sequenced for a study of cytomegalovirus exposure and HLA in healthy donors. Study information: There were approximately 80 million unique TCRs (from HLA-typed donors) in an early data release. Whole-study results and caveats: Overall, approximately 150 TCR beta chains were annotated as cytomegalovirus-associated.

Details on this clone: Its specificity is unknown.

PCR involved 60 Vbeta and 13 Jbeta primers. Original methodology: A later analysis tallied tens of millions of unique TCR beta chains, 9 million to 12 million of them shared. The data were produced by immunoSEQ multiplex PCR, yet TCRdb's version contains in-frame clones alone and is incomplete. Clone size and the V and J calls come from that table; the DNA yielded D and trimming. The sample includes 230,000 or so clones, about 90% of them seen just once. The source of this sequence is a girl aged 2 to 10 in good health and CMV-seronegative. The sample consisted of PBMCs.

The CDR3 reads CASKPPDRDYGYTF. DNA for the CDR3: TGTGCCAGCAAGCCACCGGACAGGGACTATGGCTACACCTTC. The chain carries TRBV6-5 and TRBJ1-2; 8 bases agree with TRBD1. Germline V lookup: CDR1 MNHEY, CDR2 SVGAGI. This CDR3 has 14 amino acids. V shed 7 bases and J 3 bases; nucleotides not matched to a gene: 7.